This TCR beta chain stems from a study of cytomegalovirus exposure and HLA in healthy donors. Background on the study: In an earlier analysis, around 120 million unique TCR beta sequences were found from approximately 170 million T cells.

Study outcomes and limitations: Presence/absence analyses assumed roughly uniform sequencing depth across donors. Earlier analysis found most TCR beta V segments productive about 90% or about 30% of the time. In a later analysis, at a false discovery rate of 0.05, over 15,000 TCR beta sequences matched HLA alleles.

Germline V gives CDR1 SNHLY, CDR2 FYNNEI. This CDR3 is built from 15 residues. Trimming stripped 4 bases from V and 0 bases from J, with 10 bases between. The PCR employed 60 Vbeta primers together with 13 Jbeta primers. Here immunoSEQ multiplex PCR was the method, and the copy in TCRdb shows in-frame clones only, minus some. The data show about 110,000 clones, around 80% seen once. A remark on this clone: Its target is unknown.

Material for sequencing was PBMCs. The chain recombines TRBV2 with TRBJ1-3, with D hard to call. The sequence was collected from a male donor in good health and CMV-seronegative. CDR3 nucleotide sequence: TGTGCCAGCAGTGTATCACTTTCCTCTGGAAACACCATATATTTT. Protein sequence: CASSVSLSSGNTIYF.